This TCR beta chain comes out of a study of blood T cell repertoires in COVID-19. Looking at the study overall: Some COVID-19 samples were acute and others convalescent; all came from the United States, Italy and Spain.

Per the original data handling: Estimation of nucleated cell counts was performed using reference gene primer amplification. Method: immunoSEQ multiplex PCR; TCRdb's copy keeps in-frame clones and lacks some. V, J and clone size are those of that table, while D and trimming were read from the DNA. This sample has a few hundred thousand clones, with roughly 84% found just once. Living in about two dozen US areas, the participants were between roughly 18 and 95 years of age. Symptom resolution, clearance, or two negative PCRs marked the recovered donors of Cohort 3. This CDR3 has 13 amino acids. V was pared by 3 bases and J by 5 bases, with 1 base of the junction left unmatched. CDR1 SGHRS and CDR2 YFSETQ come from the germline V gene.

The sample consisted of PBMCs or T cells enriched from blood (not recorded which). The chain employs TRBV5-1 and TRBJ2-2; the match to TRBD2 covers 7 bases. The TCR comes from a woman aged 40 to 55 who had recovered from COVID-19. The CDR3 DNA reads as TGCGCCAGCAGCTCGGGACTAACCGGGGAGCTGTTTTTT. It is translated as CASSSGLTGELFF.